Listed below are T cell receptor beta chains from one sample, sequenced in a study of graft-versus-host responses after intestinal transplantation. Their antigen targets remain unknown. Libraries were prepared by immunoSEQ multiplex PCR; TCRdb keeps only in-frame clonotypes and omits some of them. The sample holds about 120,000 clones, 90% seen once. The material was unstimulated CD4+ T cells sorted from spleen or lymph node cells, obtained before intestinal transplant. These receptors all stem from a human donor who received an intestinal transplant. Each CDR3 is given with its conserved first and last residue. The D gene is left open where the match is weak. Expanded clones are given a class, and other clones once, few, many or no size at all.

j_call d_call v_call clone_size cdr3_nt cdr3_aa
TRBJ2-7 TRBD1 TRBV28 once TGTGCCAGCAGACCCAGGGGGCCCTACGAGCAGTACTTC CASRPRGPYEQYF
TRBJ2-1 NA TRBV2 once TGTGCCAGCAGTGAAGCGGGAGTAGGGGGAGAGCAGTTCTTC CASSEAGVGGEQFF
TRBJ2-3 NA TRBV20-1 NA TGCAGTGCTAGGCGGCCAGATACGCAGTATTTT CSARRPDTQYF
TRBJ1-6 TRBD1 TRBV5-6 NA TGTGCCAGCAGCCTCGGACAGGGGGCGTATAATTCACCCCTCCACTTT CASSLGQGAYNSPLHF
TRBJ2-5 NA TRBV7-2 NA TGTGCCAGCAGCTTATGGGGCGGGGTGGGATCAGAGACCCAGTACTTC CASSLWGGVGSETQYF
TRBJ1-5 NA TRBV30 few TGTGCCTGGAGTGGGCAGGCAATCCAGCCCCAGCATTTT CAWSGQAIQPQHF
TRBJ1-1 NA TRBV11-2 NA TGTGCCAGCAGCCCGCGGACAGCCACTGAAGCTTTCTTT CASSPRTATEAFF
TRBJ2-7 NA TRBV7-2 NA TGTGCCAGCAGCTTAGAGGTCTCAGGGCCCTACGAGCAGTACTTC CASSLEVSGPYEQYF
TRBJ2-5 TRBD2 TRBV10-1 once TGCGCCAGCTCAGAGAAGCGGGGTCCGCAAGAGACCCAGTACTTC CASSEKRGPQETQYF
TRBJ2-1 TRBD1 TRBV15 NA TGTGCCACCGGCAGACCCGGGACAGGGGACTACAATGAGCAGTTCTTC CATGRPGTGDYNEQFF
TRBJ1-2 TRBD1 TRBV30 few TGTGCCTGGAGTGTAGACAGGGTTGGCTACACCTTC CAWSVDRVGYTF
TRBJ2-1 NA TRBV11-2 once TGTGCCAGCAGCTTTCACTCCTACAATGAGCAGTTCTTC CASSFHSYNEQFF
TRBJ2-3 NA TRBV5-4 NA TGTGCCAGCAGCCCCTCTGGTCGAGGCACAGATACGCAGTATTTT CASSPSGRGTDTQYF
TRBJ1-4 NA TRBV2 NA TGTGCCAGCAGTGCCCGCGCAGGGGCTAATGAAAAACTGTTTTTT CASSARAGANEKLFF
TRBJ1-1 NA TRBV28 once TGTGCCAGCAGTGGGGACAAGAACACTGAAGCTTTCTTT CASSGDKNTEAFF
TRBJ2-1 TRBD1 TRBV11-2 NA TGTGCCAGCAGCCACCCGACAGGGGGAACGAGCTCCTACAATGAGCAGTTCTTC CASSHPTGGTSSYNEQFF
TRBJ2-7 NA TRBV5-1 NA TGCGCCAGCAGGCAACAGGGCCTCTTCTCCTACGAGCAGTACTTC CASRQQGLFSYEQYF
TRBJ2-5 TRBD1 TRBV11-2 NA TGTGCCAGCAGCGCCAAGAAGGGGGCGTTGGGCCAAGAGACCCAGTACTTC CASSAKKGALGQETQYF
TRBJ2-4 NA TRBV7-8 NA TGTGCCAGCAGCTTAGATAGGTGGGCGCAGGGTCTAAACATTCAGTACTTC CASSLDRWAQGLNIQYF
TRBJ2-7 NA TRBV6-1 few TGTGCCAGCAGTGGGGTGGGCAGATTGAGTGGCGAGCAGTACTTC CASSGVGRLSGEQYF
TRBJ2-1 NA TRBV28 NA TGTGCCAGCAGTTTATCCGCGCCACGGTCTCAGTTCTTC CASSLSAPRSQFF
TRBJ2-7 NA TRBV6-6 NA TGTGCCAGCAGTTACGAGGGGGGGCCCTCCTACGAGCAGTACTTC CASSYEGGPSYEQYF
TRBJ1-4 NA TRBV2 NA TGTGCCAGCGGGACATCGATAAATGAAAAACTGTTTTTT CASGTSINEKLFF
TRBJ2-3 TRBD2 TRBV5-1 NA TGCGCCAGCAGCTTATCTAGCGGTAGCACAGATACGCAGTATTTT CASSLSSGSTDTQYF
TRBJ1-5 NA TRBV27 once TGTGCCAGCAGTCCCTGGACATCGGGAGGCAATCAGCCCCAGCATTTT CASSPWTSGGNQPQHF
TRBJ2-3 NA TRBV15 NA TGTGCCACCAGCAGAGATCGGGAGAGAACAGATACGCAGTATTTT CATSRDRERTDTQYF
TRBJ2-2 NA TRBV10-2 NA TGCGCCAGCAGGCGTCAAGGGGAGCTGTTTTTT CASRRQGELFF